Listed below are T cell receptor beta chains from one sample, sequenced in a study of response to subunit inactivated influenza vaccine. One entry per CDR3 protein results from TCRdb running MiXCR on the RT-PCR reads. Counted here are about 500,000 distinct CDR3 sequences, 6.5% to 8% occurring once; the ten biggest clones make up less than 15%. Sequences were derived from PBMCs from blood, sampled about 23 months after vaccination. The receptor set was obtained from a man between 45 and 75 years old who received an inactivated influenza vaccine. Both conserved end residues are trimmed from each CDR3.

TRBV12-3/TRBV12-4	ASSSAGASGYT
TRBV27	ASSLFPGARQETQY
TRBV6-5	ASSYTPRGGSPLH
TRBV5-1	ASSTNPGKSTGELF
TRBV5-1	ASSLPTGTGNDEQF
TRBV6-2/TRBV6-3	ASRVARTDTQY
TRBV6-6	ASSQRTGELF
TRBV6-5	ASSTAGHSSYEQY
TRBV12-3/TRBV12-4	ASSLKGRLGGESTDTQY
TRBV6-5	ASSYSGQGGTEAF
TRBV7-2	ASSLVGSGRVSYEQY
TRBV4-1	ASSPLGLAGATEDTQY
TRBV7-9	ASSLGGPLSHGQY
TRBV5-1	ASSLGRDSRTDEQF
TRBV15	ATSSNRGLNTEAF
TRBV11-2	ASSVGKETQY
TRBV27	ASSLGQGASSYNSPLH
TRBV7-9	ASSHGLAGDNEQF
TRBV6-5	ASSYLQGITEAF
TRBV20-1	SARDPSGRAGNEQY
TRBV20-1	SATPLGGGTEAF
TRBV20-1	SSGLGETQY
TRBV5-1	ASSLTISDTQY
TRBV3-1	ASSQGQSNTEAF
TRBV2	ASKRWTSGSDEQF
TRBV5-1	ASSLGTSWTGSEQY
TRBV5-1	ASSLDPGADTQY
TRBV5-4	ASSILPRTEGREQY
TRBV5-1	ASRDSSSTDTQY
TRBV5-1	ASSLARRSAEAF
TRBV20-1	SARKQGLNTEAF
TRBV12-3/TRBV12-4	ASSLRPPGELF
TRBV4-1	ASSQDKGTGEGVAKNIQY
TRBV15	ATSRDLTSGNQPQH
TRBV28	ASSLSWNGRNTGELF
TRBV6-2/TRBV6-3	ASRRPNTEAF
TRBV25-1	ASSPTGWAVEQY
TRBV10-1	ASGTALGDTQY
TRBV7-2	ASSLAPTQSSYEQY
TRBV5-1	ASSLAFKLGFSTDTQY
TRBV28	ASSIQETQY
TRBV15	ATSRRLGVLSNEQF
TRBV12-3/TRBV12-4	ASTSTSGRPYEQY
TRBV7-9	ASSLGTSGRYEQY
TRBV7-2	ASSLNPFQETQY
TRBV29-1	SVVGQGNIQY
TRBV12-3/TRBV12-4	ASTKPPAGGPTGELF
TRBV3-1	ASSQVRGQGGQETQY
TRBV28	ASSLIEVTEAF
TRBV11-2	ASSFRAQETQY
TRBV20-1	SARDILAGALSSYEQY
TRBV20-1	SASGGVNQPQH
TRBV5-5	ASTYGGVSGQPQH
TRBV20-1	SARAGAGGSYNEQF
TRBV6-2/TRBV6-3	ASSLGGFVDEQF
TRBV21-1	ASRSFETSGGTSTDTQY